The sequence of this T cell receptor beta chain was determined in a study of blood T cell repertoires in COVID-19. The CDR3 loop spans 15 amino acids. Looked up from germline, CDR1 is KGHSH and CDR2 is LQKENI. J was trimmed by 3 bases and V by 2 bases; bases with no gene match: 2. Produced via immunoSEQ multiplex PCR; TCRdb's table is partial and in-frame only. Altogether some 180,000 clones are present, more than 80% being singletons, with the ten largest covering 6.5% to 10%. The source of this sequence is a woman aged 60-75 years with acute or convalescent COVID-19. The sample comprised peripheral blood. The chain joins TRBV18 to TRBJ1-2, with TRBD1 matching 11 bases. CDR3 region: CASSPLGQGDYGYTF. CDR3 DNA: TGTGCCAGCTCACCATTGGGACAGGGGGACTATGGCTACACCTTC.